This TCR beta chain derives from a study of T cell responses to AZD1222 COVID-19 vaccine. Sequencing used immunoSEQ multiplex PCR; TCRdb keeps in-frame clones, though not all of them. Here the sample spans approximately 150,000 clones, 91% being singletons. About this clone: Its antigen is as yet unknown.

Study-wide results and caveats: White British people made up most donors, females outnumbered males, and clonal diversity was possibly underestimated. With two AZD1222 doses given, Spike-specific TCR breadth and depth both rose.

V was shortened by 2 bases and J by 6 bases, with 17 bases between the two germline ends. The CDR3 runs 16 residues. Germline lookup yields CDR1 MNHNY and CDR2 SVGAGI (reference sequence). The sequence came from an adult who received the AZD1222 COVID-19 vaccine. The chain employs TRBV6-6 and TRBJ1-5, with a weak D call TRBD1 (6 bases). The starting material was peripheral blood, obtained 28 days after the second AZD1222 dose. As DNA, the CDR3 is TGTGCCAGCAGTTACGCCCCTGAAGGGGGGAGTCAGCCCCAGCATTTT. It encodes CASSYAPEGGSQPQHF.